This T cell receptor (beta chain) was identified in a study of human T cells and chemical hapten exposure. TCRdb reanalysed the RACE reads using MiXCR and keeps one entry per CDR3 protein. Among 95,000 to 150,000 distinct CDR3 sequences, 10% to 12% were seen once, and the ten largest hold about 2.4%. V lost 1 base, J lost 6 bases, and 10 bases lay in between. The germline CDR1 and CDR2 sequences are DFQATT and SNEGSKA (reference sequence). CDR3 size: 13 residues. Indicated time point: patch test 3, about 24 weeks after DPC sensitization. Indicated treatment: therapeutic diphenylcyclopropenone sensitization with weekly scalp DPC. Blood sampling occurred before each patch-test application.

V is TRBV20-1 and J is TRBJ1-5, with a possible D match to TRBD1 (5 bases). This clonotype was sampled from a woman in her 50s with alopecia areata. Some clones in this sample may be carry-over from other donors' samples. Here the sequenced sample was whole blood, taken in connection with sensitization to the hapten diphenylcyclopropenone (DPC). In DNA form, the CDR3 reads TGCAGTGCTAGAGGGGGGTACAGTCAGCCCCAGCATTTT. Translation gives CSARGGYSQPQHF.